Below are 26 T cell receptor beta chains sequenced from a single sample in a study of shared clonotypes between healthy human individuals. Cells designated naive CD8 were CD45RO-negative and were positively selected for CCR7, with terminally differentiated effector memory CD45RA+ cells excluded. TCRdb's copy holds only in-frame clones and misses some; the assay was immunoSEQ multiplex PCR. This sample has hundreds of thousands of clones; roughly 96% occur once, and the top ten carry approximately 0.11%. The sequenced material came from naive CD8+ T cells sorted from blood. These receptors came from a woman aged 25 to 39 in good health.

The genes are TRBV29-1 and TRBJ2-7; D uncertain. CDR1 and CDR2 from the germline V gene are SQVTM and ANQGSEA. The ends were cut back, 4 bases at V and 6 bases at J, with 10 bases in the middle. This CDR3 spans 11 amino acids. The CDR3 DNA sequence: TGCAGCGTTGTTAGAGAAGGCGAGCAGTACTTC. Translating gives CSVVREGEQYF.

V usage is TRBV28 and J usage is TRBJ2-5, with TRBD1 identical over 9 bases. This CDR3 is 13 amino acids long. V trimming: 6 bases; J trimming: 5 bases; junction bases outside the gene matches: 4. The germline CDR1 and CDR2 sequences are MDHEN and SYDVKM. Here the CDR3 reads CASSYRGRETQYF. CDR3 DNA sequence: TGTGCCAGCAGCTACAGGGGGCGTGAGACCCAGTACTTC.

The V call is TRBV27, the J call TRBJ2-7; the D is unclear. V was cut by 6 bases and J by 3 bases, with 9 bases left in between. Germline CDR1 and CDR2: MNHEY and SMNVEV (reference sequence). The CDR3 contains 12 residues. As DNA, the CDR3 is TGTGCCAGCAGCGCGATTGGCTACGAGCAGTACTTC. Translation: CASSAIGYEQYF.

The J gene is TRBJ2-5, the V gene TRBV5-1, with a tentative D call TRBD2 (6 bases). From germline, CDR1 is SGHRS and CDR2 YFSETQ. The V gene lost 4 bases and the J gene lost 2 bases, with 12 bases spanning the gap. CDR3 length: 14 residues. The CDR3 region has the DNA TGCGCCAGCAGCCTATACGGGACTCAAGAGACCCAGTACTTC. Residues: CASSLYGTQETQYF.

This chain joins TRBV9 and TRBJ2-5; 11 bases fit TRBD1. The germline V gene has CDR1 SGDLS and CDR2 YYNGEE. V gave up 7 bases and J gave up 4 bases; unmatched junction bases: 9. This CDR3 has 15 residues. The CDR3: CASGQGQGAVETQYF. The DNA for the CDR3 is TGTGCCAGCGGCCAAGGACAGGGGGCCGTAGAGACCCAGTACTTC.

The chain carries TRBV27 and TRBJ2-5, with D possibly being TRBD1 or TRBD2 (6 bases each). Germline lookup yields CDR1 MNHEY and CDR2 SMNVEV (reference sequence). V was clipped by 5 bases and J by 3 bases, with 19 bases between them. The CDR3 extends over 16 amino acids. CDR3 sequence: CASSVYPGAPEETQYF. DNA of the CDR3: TGTGCCAGCAGTGTCTACCCGGGGGCTCCGGAAGAGACCCAGTACTTC.

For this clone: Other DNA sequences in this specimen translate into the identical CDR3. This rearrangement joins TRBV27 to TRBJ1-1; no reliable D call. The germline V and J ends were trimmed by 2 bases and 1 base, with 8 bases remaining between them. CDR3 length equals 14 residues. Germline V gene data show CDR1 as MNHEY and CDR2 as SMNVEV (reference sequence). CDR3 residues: CASSLIGSNTEAFF. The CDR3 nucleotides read TGTGCCAGCAGTTTAATTGGATCGAACACTGAAGCTTTCTTT.

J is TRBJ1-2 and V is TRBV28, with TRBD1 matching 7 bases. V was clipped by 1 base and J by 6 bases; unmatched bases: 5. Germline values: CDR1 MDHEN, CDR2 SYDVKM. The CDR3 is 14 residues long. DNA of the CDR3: TGTGCCAGCAGTTTATTAGGGGGCTCGAATGGCTACACCTTC. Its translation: CASSLLGGSNGYTF.

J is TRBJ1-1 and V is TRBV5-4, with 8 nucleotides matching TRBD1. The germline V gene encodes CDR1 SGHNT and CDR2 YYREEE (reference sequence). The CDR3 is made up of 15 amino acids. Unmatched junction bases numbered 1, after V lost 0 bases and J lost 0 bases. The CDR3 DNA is TGTGCCAGCAGCTTGGACAGGGGGATGAACACTGAAGCTTTCTTT. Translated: CASSLDRGMNTEAFF. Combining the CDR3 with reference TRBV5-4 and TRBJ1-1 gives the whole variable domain ETGVTQSPTHLIKTRGQQVTLRCSSQSGHNTVSWYQQALGQGPQFIFQYYREEENGRGNFPPRFSGLQFPNYSSELNVNALELDDSALYLCASSLDRGMNTEAFFGQGTRLTVV.

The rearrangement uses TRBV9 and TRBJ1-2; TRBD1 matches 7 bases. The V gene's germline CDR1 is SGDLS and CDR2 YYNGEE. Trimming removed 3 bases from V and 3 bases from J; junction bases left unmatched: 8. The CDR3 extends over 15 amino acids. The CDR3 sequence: CASSGHRGSYYGYTF. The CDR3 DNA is TGTGCCAGCAGCGGGCACAGGGGTTCTTACTATGGCTACACCTTC.

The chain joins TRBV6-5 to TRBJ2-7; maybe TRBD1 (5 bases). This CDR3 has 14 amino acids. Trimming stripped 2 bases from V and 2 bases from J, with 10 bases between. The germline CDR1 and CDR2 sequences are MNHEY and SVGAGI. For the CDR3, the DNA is TGTGCCAGCAGTTACCGCCAGGGCACCTACGAGCAGTACTTC. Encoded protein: CASSYRQGTYEQYF.

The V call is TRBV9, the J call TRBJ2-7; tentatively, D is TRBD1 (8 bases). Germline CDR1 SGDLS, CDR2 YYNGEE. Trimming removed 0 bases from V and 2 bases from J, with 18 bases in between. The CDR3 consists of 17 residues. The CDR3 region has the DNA TGTGCCAGCAGCGTAGATCCAGGACAGGGAGGGACCTACGAGCAGTACTTC. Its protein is CASSVDPGQGGTYEQYF. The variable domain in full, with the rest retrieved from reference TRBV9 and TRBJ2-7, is DSGVTQTPKHLITATGQRVTLRCSPRSGDLSVYWYQQSLDQGLQFLIQYYNGEERAKGNILERFSAQQFPDLHSELNLSSLELGDSALYFCASSVDPGQGGTYEQYFGPGTRLTVT.

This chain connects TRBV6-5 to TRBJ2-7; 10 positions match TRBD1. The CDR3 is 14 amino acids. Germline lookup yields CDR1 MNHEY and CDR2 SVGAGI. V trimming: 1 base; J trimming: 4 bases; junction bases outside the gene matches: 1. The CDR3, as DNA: TGTGCCAGCAGTTACTGGACAGGGGGGTACGAGCAGTACTTC. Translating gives CASSYWTGGYEQYF.

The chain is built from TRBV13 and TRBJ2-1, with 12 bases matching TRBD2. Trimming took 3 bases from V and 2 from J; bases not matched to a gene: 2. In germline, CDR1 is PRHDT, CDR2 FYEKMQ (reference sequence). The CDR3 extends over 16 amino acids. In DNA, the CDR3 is TGTGCCAGCAGCTTTACTAGCGGGAGGCCCTACAATGAGCAGTTCTTC. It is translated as CASSFTSGRPYNEQFF. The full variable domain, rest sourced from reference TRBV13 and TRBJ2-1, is AAGVIQSPRHLIKEKRETATLKCYPIPRHDTVYWYQQGPGQDPQFLISFYEKMQSDKGSIPDRFSAQQFSDYHSELNMSSLELGDSALYFCASSFTSGRPYNEQFFGPGTRLTVL.

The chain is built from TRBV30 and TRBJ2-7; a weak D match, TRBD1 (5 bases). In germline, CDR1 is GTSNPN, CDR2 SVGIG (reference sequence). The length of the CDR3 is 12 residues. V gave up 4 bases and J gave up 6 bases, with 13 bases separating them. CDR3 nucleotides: TGTGCCTGGACCCGACAGAACTCCGAGCAGTACTTC. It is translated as CAWTRQNSEQYF.

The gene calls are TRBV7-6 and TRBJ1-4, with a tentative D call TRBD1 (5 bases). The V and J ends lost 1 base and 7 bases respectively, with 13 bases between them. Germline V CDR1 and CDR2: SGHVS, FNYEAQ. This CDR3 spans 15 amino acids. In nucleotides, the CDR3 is TGTGCCAGCAGCTTAGTGGGGGAACGGGGTGAAAAACTGTTTTTT. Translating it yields CASSLVGERGEKLFF.

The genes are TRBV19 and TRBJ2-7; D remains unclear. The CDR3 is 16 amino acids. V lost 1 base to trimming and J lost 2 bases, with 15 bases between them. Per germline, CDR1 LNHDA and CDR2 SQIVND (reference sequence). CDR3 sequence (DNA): TGTGCCAGTAGTATAGCAGCTCTAGGAATTGCCTACGAGCAGTACTTC. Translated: CASSIAALGIAYEQYF.

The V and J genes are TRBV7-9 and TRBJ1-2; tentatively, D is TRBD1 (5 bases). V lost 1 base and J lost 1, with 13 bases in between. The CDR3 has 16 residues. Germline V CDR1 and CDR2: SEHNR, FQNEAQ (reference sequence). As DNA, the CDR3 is TGTGCCAGCAGCTTAGACCCCCGACAGAGTAACTATGGCTACACCTTC. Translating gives CASSLDPRQSNYGYTF.

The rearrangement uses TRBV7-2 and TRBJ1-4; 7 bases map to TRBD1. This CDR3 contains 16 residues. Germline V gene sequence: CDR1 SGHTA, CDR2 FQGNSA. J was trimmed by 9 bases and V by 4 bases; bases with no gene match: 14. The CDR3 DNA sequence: TGTGCCAGCAGCTCTCACAGGGGAGTCTCATCTAAAAAACTGTTTTTT. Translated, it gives CASSSHRGVSSKKLFF. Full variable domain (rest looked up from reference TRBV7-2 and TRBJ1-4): GAGVSQSPSNKVTEKGKDVELRCDPISGHTALYWYRQSLGQGLEFLIYFQGNSAPDKSGLPSDRFSAERTGGSVSTLTIQRTQQEDSAVYLCASSSHRGVSSKKLFFGSGTQLSVL.

In DNA, the CDR3 is TGTGCCAGCAGTTTATGGCGACGGAGGACAGGGGATAGGTATCAGCCCCAGCATTTT. Protein: CASSLWRRRTGDRYQPQHF. The gene calls are TRBV28 and TRBJ1-5; 9 bases agree with TRBD1. Looked up from germline, CDR1 is MDHEN and CDR2 is SYDVKM. The CDR3 length is 19 residues. The junction had 14 bases not matched to a gene; V was cut back by 0 bases and J by 5 bases. Using reference TRBV28 and TRBJ1-5 for the parts outside the CDR3, the full variable domain is DVKVTQSSRYLVKRTGEKVFLECVQDMDHENMFWYRQDPGLGLRLIYFSYDVKMKEKGDIPEGYSVSREKKERFSLILESASTNQTSMYLCASSLWRRRTGDRYQPQHFGDGTRLSIL.

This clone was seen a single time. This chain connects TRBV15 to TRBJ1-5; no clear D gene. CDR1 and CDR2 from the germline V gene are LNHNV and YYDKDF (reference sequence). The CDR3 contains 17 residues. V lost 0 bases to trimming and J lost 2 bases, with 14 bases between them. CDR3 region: CATSRDISRRGNQPQHF. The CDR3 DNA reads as TGTGCCACCAGCAGAGATATTTCCCGGCGGGGCAATCAGCCCCAGCATTTT.

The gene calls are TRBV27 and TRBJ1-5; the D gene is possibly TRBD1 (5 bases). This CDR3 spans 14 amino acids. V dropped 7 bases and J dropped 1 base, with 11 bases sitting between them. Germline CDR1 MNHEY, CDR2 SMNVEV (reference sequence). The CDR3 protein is CASTRVGSNQPQHF. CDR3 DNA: TGTGCCAGCACCAGGGTAGGAAGCAATCAGCCCCAGCATTTT.

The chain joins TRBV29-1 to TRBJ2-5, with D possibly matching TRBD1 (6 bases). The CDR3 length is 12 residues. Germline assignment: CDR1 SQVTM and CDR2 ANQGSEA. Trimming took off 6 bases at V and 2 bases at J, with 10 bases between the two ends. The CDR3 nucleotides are TGCAGCGTATTCCAGGGGCAAGAGACCCAGTACTTC. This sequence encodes CSVFQGQETQYF.

The CDR3 coding sequence is TGTGCCAGTGGGGATCAGGACTACAATGAGCAGTTCTTC. Protein sequence: CASGDQDYNEQFF. The chain employs TRBV19 and TRBJ2-1; D gene ambiguous. The CDR3 runs to 13 residues. CDR1 is LNHDA, CDR2 SQIVND, per germline (reference sequence). V was cut by 8 bases and J by 3 bases, with 11 bases left in between.

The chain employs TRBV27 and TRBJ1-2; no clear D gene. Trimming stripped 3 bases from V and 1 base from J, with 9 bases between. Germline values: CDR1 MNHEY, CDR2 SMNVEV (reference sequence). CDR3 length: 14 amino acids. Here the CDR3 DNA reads TGTGCCAGCAGTTTTGGCAGGTATAACTATGGCTACACCTTC. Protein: CASSFGRYNYGYTF.

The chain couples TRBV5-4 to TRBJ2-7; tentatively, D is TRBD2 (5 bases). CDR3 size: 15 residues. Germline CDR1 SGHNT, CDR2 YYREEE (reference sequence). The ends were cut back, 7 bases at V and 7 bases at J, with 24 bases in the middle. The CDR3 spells CASVSLERTEGEQYF. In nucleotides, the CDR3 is TGTGCCAGCGTCTCCTTGGAGAGGACTGAAGGGGAGCAGTACTTC.